Below, 27 T cell receptor beta chains from the same sample are listed, as sequenced in a study of cytomegalovirus exposure and HLA in healthy donors. Data came from immunoSEQ multiplex PCR; TCRdb stores just in-frame clones and leaves some out. The sample contains 200,000 to 250,000 clones, roughly 80% of which appear only once. Sequenced sample: PBMCs. Receptor source: a woman between 18 and 29 years old in good health and CMV-seronegative.

This clone was observed a handful of times. The chain combines TRBV10-1 with TRBJ2-7, with D hard to call. Germline assignment: CDR1 WNHNN and CDR2 SYGVQD (reference sequence). Deletions cut 4 bases from V and 10 bases from J, with 17 bases between. This CDR3 spans 13 amino acids. This CDR3 is CASSGDPLYRQYF. The CDR3 nucleotides are TGCGCCAGCAGTGGAGACCCGTTGTATCGTCAGTACTTC.

This chain joins TRBV9 and TRBJ2-2; TRBD2 agrees at 7 bases. Germline-derived CDR1 and CDR2 are SGDLS and YYNGEE. This CDR3 region has 16 residues. Trimming removed 4 bases from V and 1 base from J; junction bases left unmatched: 7. Here the CDR3 DNA reads TGTGCCAGCAGCTCCCAGTCGGGGGGGAACACCGGGGAGCTGTTTTTT. As protein: CASSSQSGGNTGELFF.

This clone was counted only a few times. The chain carries TRBV6-5 and TRBJ1-2, with 8 bases matching TRBD1. The CDR3 loop spans 15 amino acids. V lost 4 bases to trimming and J lost 3 bases; unmatched junction nucleotides: 7. CDR1 and CDR2 (germline): MNHEY, SVGAGI. The CDR3 loop reads CASSFGQGSDYGYTF. DNA for the CDR3: TGTGCCAGCAGTTTCGGACAGGGCTCCGACTATGGCTACACCTTC.

The rearrangement joins TRBV2 to TRBJ1-4; tentative D call: TRBD1 (5 bases). The germline V gene has CDR1 SNHLY and CDR2 FYNNEI. The CDR3 spans 14 residues. The germline V and J ends were trimmed by 4 bases and 8 bases, with 14 bases remaining between them. The CDR3 here is CASSVRQGGEKLFF. DNA for the CDR3: TGTGCCAGCAGTGTGCGGCAGGGAGGCGAAAAACTGTTTTTT.

The gene calls are TRBV25-1 and TRBJ2-2, with D possibly matching TRBD1 (6 bases). Germline V gives CDR1 MGHDK, CDR2 SYGVNS. V gave up 11 bases and J gave up 6 bases, with 13 bases separating them. The CDR3 has 12 residues. The CDR3 protein is CAAGRGPGELFF. Here the CDR3 DNA reads TGTGCCGCCGGCAGGGGCCCCGGGGAGCTGTTTTTT.

CDR3 in amino acids: CASSYLKDYGYTF. In nucleotides, the CDR3 is TGTGCCAGCAGTTACCTTAAGGACTATGGCTACACCTTC. The genes are TRBV6-5 and TRBJ1-2; D is unresolved. Trimming left V 2 bases short and J 3 bases short, with 7 bases between. This CDR3 has 13 amino acids. Germline CDR1 reads MNHEY; CDR2 reads SVGAGI.

V and J are TRBV5-4 and TRBJ2-3; D not certain. Trimming pared 5 bases from V and 1 base from J, leaving 11 bases between. Germline CDR1 reads SGHNT; CDR2 reads YYREEE (reference sequence). The CDR3 is 14 amino acids. CDR3 coding DNA: TGTGCCAGCAGTCGGACGGCAGGCACAGATACGCAGTATTTT. Encoded protein: CASSRTAGTDTQYF.

The chain couples TRBV4-2 to TRBJ2-7; D uncertain. The CDR3 contains 17 residues. Per the germline V gene, CDR1 is LGHNA and CDR2 is YNFKEQ. Trimming took off 0 bases at V and 0 bases at J, with 15 bases between the two ends. The CDR3: CASSQDYTGTPSYEQYF. CDR3 bases: TGTGCCAGCAGCCAAGATTACACCGGCACTCCCTCCTACGAGCAGTACTTC.

Worth noting for this clone: The junction departs from the called germline gene at one end, perhaps through a read error. V is TRBV29-1 and J is TRBJ2-3, with 9 bases lining up with TRBD2. Per the germline V gene, CDR1 is SQVTM and CDR2 is ANQGSEA. The CDR3 runs 15 residues. The CDR3 DNA follows: TGCAGCGTTGAGTTCGCCGGGACTAGCAGAGATACGCAGTATTTT. Residues: CSVEFAGTSRDTQYF.

The chain recombines TRBV27 with TRBJ2-5; tentative D call: TRBD2 (5 bases). This CDR3 has 14 residues. Germline CDR1 is MNHEY and CDR2 is SMNVEV (reference sequence). Deletions cut 4 bases from V and 3 bases from J, with 12 bases between. The CDR3 loop reads CASSSATIKETQYF. The DNA of the CDR3 is TGTGCCAGCAGTTCGGCGACTATTAAAGAGACCCAGTACTTC.

This clone has ten or more counts. The chain carries TRBV5-4 and TRBJ1-5; tentatively, D is TRBD1 (6 bases). The CDR3 covers 16 residues. The V and J ends lost 3 bases and 2 bases respectively, with 15 bases between them. Germline V gives CDR1 SGHNT, CDR2 YYREEE (reference sequence). The CDR3 is CASSSGGGSGNQPQHF. CDR3 DNA sequence: TGTGCCAGCAGCTCGGGGGGGGGCTCGGGCAATCAGCCCCAGCATTTT.

V usage is TRBV5-8 and J usage is TRBJ2-3, with D possibly being TRBD1 (6 bases). The V gene's germline CDR1 is SGHTS and CDR2 YDEGEE. The V end lost 5 bases, the J end lost 6 bases, and 25 bases lay between the germline ends. This CDR3 spans 17 amino acids. This chain's CDR3 is CASSPGRGTKNSDTQYF. The CDR3 DNA follows: TGTGCCAGCAGTCCGGGTAGAGGGACAAAGAATTCGGATACGCAGTATTTT.

In nucleotides, the CDR3 is TGCGCCAGCAGTGTAGCGGGAATATCCTACAATGAGCAGTTCTTC. Protein: CASSVAGISYNEQFF. V and J are TRBV10-2 and TRBJ2-1, with 8 bases that match TRBD2. The CDR3 totals 15 residues. Germline assignment: CDR1 WSHSY and CDR2 SAAADI. The V and J ends lost 4 bases and 1 base, in that order; junction bases with no gene match: 3.

The chain has TRBV7-9 and TRBJ2-7, with D tentatively TRBD2 (5 bases). The V gene's germline CDR1 is SEHNR and CDR2 FQNEAQ (reference sequence). CDR3 size: 13 residues. Trimming cost V 7 bases and J 0 bases, with 10 bases left between them. DNA of the CDR3: TGTGCCAGCAAAAGAGGGAGCTCCTACGAGCAGTACTTC. Amino acid sequence: CASKRGSSYEQYF.

The V and J genes are TRBV27 and TRBJ2-1; 11 bases are a match to TRBD2. The junction had 6 bases not matched to a gene; V was cut back by 6 bases and J by 5 bases. Per the germline V gene, CDR1 is MNHEY and CDR2 is SMNVEV (reference sequence). This CDR3 is 15 amino acids long. In nucleotides, the CDR3 is TGTGCCAGCAGCCTACTAGCGGGAGAGAACAATGAGCAGTTCTTC. This translates into CASSLLAGENNEQFF.

This clone has only one observation. CDR3 nucleotide sequence: TGTGCCAGCAACCAGGATAATCAGCCCCAGCATTTT. Translated, it gives CASNQDNQPQHF. The chain couples TRBV6-1 to TRBJ1-5, with unresolved D. From germline, CDR1 is MNHNS and CDR2 SASEGT. V lost 7 bases, J lost 4 bases, and 8 bases lay in between. The CDR3 loop spans 12 amino acids.

This rearrangement joins TRBV5-1 to TRBJ2-7; possibly TRBD2 for D (6 bases). The CDR3 is made up of 14 amino acids. Looked up from germline, CDR1 is SGHRS and CDR2 is YFSETQ. Trimming pared 6 bases from V and 2 bases from J, leaving 15 bases between. CDR3 nucleotide sequence: TGCGCCAGCAACTGGGGGGATACGACCTACGAGCAGTACTTC. Protein product: CASNWGDTTYEQYF.

In its sample, this clone was seen once. CDR3 residues: CASSAYLGQINYGYTF. Here the CDR3 DNA reads TGTGCCAGCAGTGCCTACTTGGGGCAGATTAACTATGGCTACACCTTC. This chain connects TRBV27 to TRBJ1-2; D might be TRBD1 (5 bases). Germline V gene data show CDR1 as MNHEY and CDR2 as SMNVEV (reference sequence). The CDR3 is 16 amino acids. Trimming left V 5 bases short and J 1 base short, with 17 bases between.

This clone was detected once. Other DNA sequences in the sample encode the same CDR3. The chain couples TRBV9 to TRBJ2-3, with no clear D. Germline V gene sequence: CDR1 SGDLS, CDR2 YYNGEE. Trimming shortened V by 0 bases and J by 5 bases, and 4 bases separated the two germline ends. The CDR3 spans 12 residues. Written as DNA, the CDR3 is TGTGCCAGCAGCGTAGAGTTAGATACGCAGTATTTT. Translating it yields CASSVELDTQYF.

CDR3 nucleotides: TGTGCCAGCAGGGGGGACAGGGACGCCTACGAGCAGTACTTC. The encoded protein is CASRGDRDAYEQYF. The V and J genes are TRBV6-6 and TRBJ2-7, with 9 positions matching TRBD1. After removal of 6 bases from V and 2 bases from J, the junction contained 5 bases not matched to a gene. This CDR3 spans 14 amino acids. Germline V gives CDR1 MNHNY, CDR2 SVGAGI (reference sequence).

This clone has more than one count but fewer than ten. This chain joins TRBV5-4 and TRBJ1-1; no reliable D call. Between the trimmed V and J ends, which lost 2 bases and 3 bases, there was a span of 11 bases. Germline lookup yields CDR1 SGHNT and CDR2 YYREEE (reference sequence). The CDR3 runs 14 residues. CDR3 in DNA: TGTGCCAGCAGCTTACGGTCGGAGTACACTGAAGCTTTCTTT. It codes for CASSLRSEYTEAFF.

The gene calls are TRBV18 and TRBJ2-7, with a weak D call TRBD1 (6 bases). Germline loops: CDR1 KGHSH, CDR2 LQKENI. The CDR3 has 13 amino acids. Trimming took off 4 bases at V and 1 base at J, with 8 bases between the two ends. As DNA, the CDR3 is TGTGCCAGCTCACTCGGACAGTCCTACGAGCAGTACTTC. Translated: CASSLGQSYEQYF. Variable domain in full (rest from reference TRBV18 and TRBJ2-7): NAGVMQNPRHLVRRRGQEARLRCSPMKGHSHVYWYRQLPEEGLKFMVYLQKENIIDESGMPKERFSAEFPKEGPSILRIQQVVRGDSAAYFCASSLGQSYEQYFGPGTRLTVT.

This chain joins TRBV28 and TRBJ2-1, with a possible D match to TRBD1 (5 bases). Trimming took 5 bases from V and 10 from J, leaving 15 bases between them. This CDR3 region has 13 residues. CDR1 and CDR2 from the germline V gene are MDHEN and SYDVKM. The chain's CDR3 is CASSRTQVEEQFF. Here the CDR3 DNA reads TGTGCCAGCAGTCGAACACAGGTGGAGGAGCAGTTCTTC.

J is TRBJ2-1 and V is TRBV7-8; unclear D gene. CDR1 and CDR2 from the germline V gene are SGHVS and FQNEAQ. The CDR3 consists of 15 residues. The germline V and J ends were trimmed by 2 bases and 0 bases, with 8 bases remaining between them. CDR3 sequence reads: CASSLTESSYNEQFF. In DNA form, the CDR3 reads TGTGCCAGCAGCTTAACAGAGAGCTCCTACAATGAGCAGTTCTTC.

This sequence joins TRBV6-6 and TRBJ1-1, with D perhaps TRBD1 (5 bases). CDR1 and CDR2 (germline): MNHNY, SVGAGI (reference sequence). Deletions cut 4 bases from V and 10 bases from J, with 10 bases between. This CDR3 contains 11 residues. The CDR3 is CASSSGRGAFF. CDR3 coding DNA: TGTGCCAGCAGTTCCGGAAGGGGAGCTTTCTTT.

The chain uses TRBV6-5 and TRBJ1-3, with TRBD1 matching 8 bases. Germline V gives CDR1 MNHEY, CDR2 SVGAGI. Unmatched junction bases numbered 10, after V lost 5 bases and J lost 7 bases. This CDR3 has 15 residues. CDR3 in DNA: TGTGCCAGCAGTGGAGACAGGGGCTACGGGAACACCATATATTTT. This encodes CASSGDRGYGNTIYF.

The chain links TRBV6-1 to TRBJ2-2; the D is unclear. CDR1 MNHNS and CDR2 SASEGT come from the germline V gene. The CDR3 has 11 residues. V was trimmed by 4 bases and J by 8 bases, leaving 5 bases between them. In DNA, the CDR3 is TGTGCCAGCAGTGGAAAGGGGGAGCTGTTTTTT. It is translated as CASSGKGELFF.